This passage covers 27 T cell receptor beta chains from one sample sequenced in a study of T-cell memory formation after mild COVID-19. TCRdb passed the 5' RACE reads through MiXCR, listing each CDR3 protein once. The table records approximately 300,000 distinct CDR3 sequences, less than 9.5% of them present only once. Sequencing input: PBMCs or a T cell subset sorted from them (not recorded which). The receptors were sampled from a man aged 18 to 29 who had mild COVID-19 (a few samples of this study predate the infection). Cell type and time point are not known.

This clonotype appeared many times. The chain employs TRBV3-1 and TRBJ1-1; D is unresolved. CDR1 is LGHDT and CDR2 is YNNKEL in the germline V gene (reference sequence). Trimming removed 2 bases at V and 6 bases at J, with 10 bases between. This CDR3 has 13 residues. The CDR3 DNA sequence: TGTGCCAGCAGCCAACTTAACTCAGCTGAAGCTTTCTTT. It yields the protein CASSQLNSAEAFF.

This chain uses TRBV29-1 with TRBJ2-7; D is unresolved. CDR3 size: 12 residues. V lost 3 bases to trimming and J lost 5 bases, with 11 bases between them. Per the germline V gene, CDR1 is SQVTM and CDR2 is ANQGSEA. Here the CDR3 DNA reads TGCAGCGTTGAGTTGGCGACCCACGAGCAGTACTTC. The encoded protein is CSVELATHEQYF.

This clonotype was picked up a small number of times. The chain couples TRBV7-2 to TRBJ2-3; D remains ambiguous. V was shortened by 5 bases and J by 0 bases, with 6 bases between the two germline ends. Germline values: CDR1 SGHTA, CDR2 FQGNSA. The CDR3 length is 13 residues. The CDR3 nucleotides read TGTGCCAGCAGCCGTTCAAGCACAGATACGCAGTATTTT. Translating it yields CASSRSSTDTQYF.

This clonotype was counted between two and nine times. The CDR3 reads CSARGRLWYQETQYF. CDR3 sequence (DNA): TGCAGTGCTAGGGGCCGGTTGTGGTACCAAGAGACCCAGTACTTC. The rearrangement uses TRBV20-1 and TRBJ2-5; no clear D gene. Germline lookup yields CDR1 DFQATT and CDR2 SNEGSKA (reference sequence). With 3 bases removed from V and 0 bases from J, the gap between germline ends came to 14 bases. This CDR3 is built from 15 residues.

The chain links TRBV7-2 to TRBJ1-2; D gene ambiguous. The CDR3 sequence is 13 residues long. The germline CDR1 and CDR2 sequences are SGHTA and FQGNSA. Trimming pared 0 bases from V and 5 bases from J, leaving 7 bases between. DNA of the CDR3: TGTGCCAGCAGCTTAGCACGCGATTATGGCTACACCTTC. Its protein is CASSLARDYGYTF.

The V gene is TRBV7-2, the J gene TRBJ2-3, with 9 positions matching TRBD2. The germline CDR1 and CDR2 sequences are SGHTA and FQGNSA. Losses at the gene ends were 1 base for V and 2 bases for J; bases not matched to a gene: 7. This CDR3 region has 17 residues. The CDR3: CASSLGRAGGPTDTQYF. CDR3 DNA sequence: TGTGCCAGCAGCTTAGGCCGAGCGGGGGGACCCACAGATACGCAGTATTTT.

This rearrangement joins TRBV5-1 to TRBJ2-3; 7 bases match TRBD1. The CDR3 consists of 12 residues. In germline, CDR1 is SGHRS, CDR2 YFSETQ. V gave up 4 bases and J gave up 11 bases; unmatched junction bases: 7. As DNA, the CDR3 is TGCGCCAGCAGCCGGGGACAGTTGATGCAGTATTTT. Residues: CASSRGQLMQYF. The variable domain in full, completed from reference TRBV5-1 and TRBJ2-3, reads KAGVTQTPRYLIKTRGQQVTLSCSPISGHRSVSWYQQTPGQGLQFLFEYFSETQRNKGNFPGRFSGRQFSNSRSEMNVSTLELGDSALYLCASSRGQLMQYFGPGTRLTVL.

This clonotype was recorded at least ten times. The rearrangement links TRBV9 to TRBJ1-1; perhaps TRBD1 as D (6 bases). V shed 3 bases and J shed 0 bases, with 12 bases lying between them. This CDR3 is built from 15 residues. The germline CDR1 and CDR2 sequences are SGDLS and YYNGEE. CDR3 sequence: CASSATGKLNTEAFF. Here the CDR3 DNA reads TGTGCCAGCAGCGCAACAGGGAAACTGAACACTGAAGCTTTCTTT.

At least ten counts were recorded for this clonotype. V is TRBV12-3 or TRBV12-4 and J is TRBJ2-7, with TRBD2 as a possible D gene (6 bases). V was trimmed by 6 bases and J by 3 bases, leaving 18 bases between them. This CDR3 comprises 15 residues. DNA of the CDR3: TGTGCCAGCAGGGGGGATGTTCTGGGGGGCTACGAGCAGTACTTC. This encodes CASRGDVLGGYEQYF.

V and J are TRBV6-5 and TRBJ2-7; D possibly corresponds to TRBD2 (5 bases). Germline V gene lookup returns CDR1 MNHEY and CDR2 SVGAGI. V lost 0 bases and J lost 6, with 6 bases in between. The CDR3 totals 12 residues. The CDR3 sequence is CASSYSGSEQYF. The CDR3 DNA is TGTGCCAGCAGTTACTCGGGGAGCGAGCAGTACTTC.

This chain uses TRBV18 with TRBJ1-1, with D perhaps TRBD1 (5 bases). V lost 3 bases to trimming and J lost 3 bases, with 11 bases between them. The germline CDR1 and CDR2 sequences are KGHSH and LQKENI. The CDR3 is 14 residues long. The CDR3 bases are TGTGCCAGCTCACCCCAGACAGCCTACACTGAAGCTTTCTTT. Translation gives CASSPQTAYTEAFF.

This chain connects TRBV7-9 to TRBJ2-5; no clear D gene. The V and J ends lost 3 bases and 5 bases respectively, with 7 bases between them. Germline V gene data show CDR1 as SEHNR and CDR2 as FQNEAQ (reference sequence). This CDR3 comprises 12 residues. CDR3 in amino acids: CASSFPPETQYF. DNA of the CDR3: TGTGCCAGCAGCTTCCCACCCGAGACCCAGTACTTC.

This chain connects TRBV6-5 to TRBJ2-7; no clear D. The V gene lost 2 bases and the J gene lost 2 bases, with 13 bases spanning the gap. The CDR3 consists of 15 residues. Germline CDR1 reads MNHEY; CDR2 reads SVGAGI. CDR3 bases: TGTGCCAGCAGTTACGTGGCTAGTCTCCCCTACGAGCAGTACTTC. Translating gives CASSYVASLPYEQYF.

The rearrangement uses TRBV5-1 and TRBJ1-1, with 9 bases that match TRBD1. The length of the CDR3 is 14 residues. Germline CDR1 reads SGHRS; CDR2 reads YFSETQ. V shed 0 bases and J 7 bases; nucleotides not matched to a gene: 4. CDR3 nucleotides: TGCGCCAGCAGCTTGGGGGACAGGGCCGATGAAGCTTTCTTT. Translation: CASSLGDRADEAFF.

This clonotype was seen repeatedly, ten times or more. The chain uses TRBV6-6 and TRBJ2-2; no reliable D call. Germline V CDR1 and CDR2: MNHNY, SVGAGI (reference sequence). The V and J ends lost 5 bases and 11 bases respectively, with 12 bases between them. The CDR3 is made up of 12 amino acids. CDR3 sequence (DNA): TGTGCCAGCAGTCAAGGACCTCGAGAGCTGTTTTTT. It encodes CASSQGPRELFF.

The chain recombines TRBV7-2 with TRBJ1-1; tentatively, D is TRBD1 (5 bases). The CDR3 runs 13 residues. Germline lookup yields CDR1 SGHTA and CDR2 FQGNSA. The ends were cut back, 5 bases at V and 2 bases at J, with 9 bases in the middle. The CDR3 here is CASSPRTNTEAFF. The CDR3 DNA sequence: TGTGCCAGCAGCCCAAGGACAAACACTGAAGCTTTCTTT.

CDR3 loop: CASSIGLAADTQYF. In DNA, the CDR3 is TGTGCCAGCAGCATAGGCCTAGCGGCAGATACGCAGTATTTT. The chain uses TRBV7-2 and TRBJ2-3; 7 bases align to TRBD2. The CDR3 consists of 14 residues. Germline CDR1 SGHTA, CDR2 FQGNSA. Trimming at V came to 5 bases and at J to 4 bases, leaving 6 bases not matched to a gene.

The V call is TRBV20-1, the J call TRBJ1-2, with a tentative D call TRBD1 (5 bases). Trimming cost V 5 bases and J 0 bases, with 16 bases left between them. Germline lookup yields CDR1 DFQATT and CDR2 SNEGSKA (reference sequence). The CDR3 totals 15 residues. The CDR3 DNA reads TGCAGTGCTGCGGCAGGGACCTTAGCTAACTATGGCTACACCTTC. The encoded protein is CSAAAGTLANYGYTF.

This clonotype was detected only a few times. This chain uses TRBV7-9 with TRBJ2-1; 10 bases match TRBD2. The CDR3 sequence is 15 residues long. V dropped 6 bases and J dropped 2; count of bases not matched to a gene: 4. Germline V CDR1 and CDR2: SEHNR, FQNEAQ (reference sequence). The CDR3 is CASRLSGGAYNEQFF. DNA of the CDR3: TGTGCCAGCAGACTCAGCGGGGGGGCCTACAATGAGCAGTTCTTC.

The sample holds a few counts of this clonotype. The chain joins TRBV18 to TRBJ2-2; D call uncertain. CDR1 KGHSH and CDR2 LQKENI come from the germline V gene. The V end lost 4 bases, the J end lost 6 bases, and 12 bases lay between the germline ends. This CDR3 has 14 amino acids. DNA for the CDR3: TGTGCCAGCTCACTGCAGGCAGCCCCCGGGGAGCTGTTTTTT. As protein: CASSLQAAPGELFF.

The chain is built from TRBV20-1 and TRBJ2-3; possibly TRBD2 for D (5 bases). V was clipped by 2 bases and J by 10 bases, with 13 bases between them. The V gene's germline CDR1 is DFQATT and CDR2 SNEGSKA (reference sequence). The length of the CDR3 is 12 residues. CDR3: CSARPVEGAQYF. In DNA form, the CDR3 reads TGCAGTGCTAGACCAGTCGAGGGTGCGCAGTATTTT.

This clonotype was seen a handful of times. The V call is TRBV7-9, the J call TRBJ1-5; TRBD1 aligns across 7 bases. Germline CDR1 reads SEHNR; CDR2 reads FQNEAQ (reference sequence). This CDR3 has 17 amino acids. Losses at the gene ends were 5 bases for V and 0 bases for J; bases not matched to a gene: 10. CDR3 residues: CASSLSGDSYSNQPQHF. CDR3 DNA sequence: TGTGCCAGCAGCCTGAGTGGGGACAGTTATAGCAATCAGCCCCAGCATTTT.

This clonotype appeared a few times. The chain joins TRBV4-3 to TRBJ1-5; D gene unclear. Trimming removed 5 bases from V and 2 bases from J, with 16 bases in between. The CDR3 has 16 amino acids. CDR1 and CDR2 (germline): LGHNA, YSLEER. This CDR3 is CASSYRYLSGNQPQHF. CDR3 nucleotides: TGCGCCAGCAGCTACCGATACCTCAGTGGCAATCAGCCCCAGCATTTT.

This clonotype has a handful of counts. The gene calls are TRBV2 and TRBJ1-2; the match to TRBD1 covers 7 bases. Germline V gene sequence: CDR1 SNHLY, CDR2 FYNNEI. Trimming cost V 4 bases and J 6 bases; bases outside gene matches: 14. The length of the CDR3 is 16 residues. The CDR3 coding sequence is TGTGCCAGCAGTGGGGGACAGAGTAGAACGAGAGATGGCTACACCTTC. Translation: CASSGGQSRTRDGYTF.

The rearrangement joins TRBV7-9 to TRBJ1-1; D ambiguous. CDR3 length: 12 residues. Per the germline V gene, CDR1 is SEHNR and CDR2 is FQNEAQ (reference sequence). Trimming left V 8 bases short and J 6 bases short, with 13 bases between. As DNA, the CDR3 is TGTGCCAGCCAACCAGGTGTTTCTGAAGCTTTCTTT. Encoded protein: CASQPGVSEAFF.

The gene calls are TRBV3-1 and TRBJ2-7; 10 bases align to TRBD1. The CDR3 loop spans 14 amino acids. The germline gives CDR1 LGHDT, CDR2 YNNKEL (reference sequence). Trimming cost V 1 base and J 10 bases; bases outside gene matches: 7. The CDR3 loop reads CASSQGTGGRKQYF. CDR3 DNA sequence: TGTGCCAGCAGCCAAGGGACAGGGGGACGGAAACAGTACTTC.

This clonotype was seen ten or more times. The rearrangement uses TRBV5-1 and TRBJ2-7; D remains unclear. Germline CDR1 and CDR2: SGHRS and YFSETQ. The ends were cut back, 0 bases at V and 3 bases at J, with 10 bases in the middle. The CDR3 contains 14 residues. CDR3 in amino acids: CASSLEPDYYEQYF. The CDR3 DNA reads TGCGCCAGCAGCTTGGAACCCGATTACTACGAGCAGTACTTC.